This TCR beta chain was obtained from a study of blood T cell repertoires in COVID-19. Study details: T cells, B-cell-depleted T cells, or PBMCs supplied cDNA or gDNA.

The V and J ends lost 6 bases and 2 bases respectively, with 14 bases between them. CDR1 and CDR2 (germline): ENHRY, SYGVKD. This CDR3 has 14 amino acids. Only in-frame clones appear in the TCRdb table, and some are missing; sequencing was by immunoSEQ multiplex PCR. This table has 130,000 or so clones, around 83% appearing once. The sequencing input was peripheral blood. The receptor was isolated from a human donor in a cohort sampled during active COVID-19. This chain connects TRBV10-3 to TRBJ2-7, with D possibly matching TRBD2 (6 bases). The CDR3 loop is CAIRGTAGTYEQYF. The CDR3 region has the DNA TGTGCCATCAGGGGAACGGCGGGGACCTACGAGCAGTACTTC.